These 21 T cell receptor beta chains were sequenced from one sample in a study of blood T cells in healthy people across ages. Through a sample-barcoded 5' primer and a J-beta primer mix, a second PCR was run for roughly 6 to 12 cycles. TCRdb called the 5' RACE reads again in MiXCR, with one record for every CDR3 protein. This sample carries around 620,000 distinct CDR3 sequences, roughly 29% of them seen once, and the ten largest clones take roughly 18%. The sequencing input was blood. These receptors were collected from a woman in her seventies in good health.

This clonotype was counted ten times or more. V gene TRBV29-1 combines with J gene TRBJ2-4; the match to TRBD1 covers 11 bases. This CDR3 region has 13 residues. Trimming removed 7 bases from V and 7 bases from J; junction bases left unmatched: 6. Germline CDR1 SQVTM, CDR2 ANQGSEA. The CDR3 DNA reads TGCAGCGCATCCGGGACAGGGGGGAACATTCAGTACTTC. Amino acid sequence: CSASGTGGNIQYF.

The rearrangement joins TRBV20-1 to TRBJ2-1, with TRBD2 matching over 7 bases. This CDR3 has 11 amino acids. The junction had 5 bases not matched to a gene; V was cut back by 6 bases and J by 9 bases. Germline V CDR1 and CDR2: DFQATT, SNEGSKA (reference sequence). The CDR3 bases are TGCAGTGCAACTGGCGGGGGTGAGCAGTTCTTC. Translated: CSATGGGEQFF.

The CDR3 coding sequence is TGCGCCAGCAGCCCCCGGGACAGCGACACAGATACGCAGTATTTT. Protein sequence: CASSPRDSDTDTQYF. The V call is TRBV4-3, the J call TRBJ2-3; 7 nucleotides agree with TRBD1. CDR3 length: 15 residues. V shed 4 bases, J shed 2 bases, and the junction held 6 bases outside the gene matches. In germline, CDR1 is LGHNA, CDR2 YSLEER.

The chain links TRBV5-5 to TRBJ2-1; 11 positions match TRBD2. Germline V gene data show CDR1 as SGHKS and CDR2 as YYEKEE (reference sequence). This CDR3 spans 16 amino acids. Trimming cost V 1 base and J 8 bases; bases outside gene matches: 8. CDR3 amino acids: CASSLPLAGGLHEQFF. In DNA, the CDR3 is TGTGCCAGCAGCTTGCCGCTAGCGGGGGGACTACATGAGCAGTTCTTC. Using reference TRBV5-5 and TRBJ2-1 for the parts outside the CDR3, the full variable domain is DAGVTQSPTHLIKTRGQQVTLRCSPISGHKSVSWYQQVLGQGPQFIFQYYEKEERGRGNFPDRFSARQFPNYSSELNVNALLLGDSALYLCASSLPLAGGLHEQFFGPGTRLTVL.

This clonotype was counted a few times. The J gene is TRBJ1-2, the V gene TRBV5-6, with D unresolved. Germline V gene lookup returns CDR1 SGHDT and CDR2 YYEEEE. This CDR3 region has 13 residues. The V gene lost 1 base and the J gene lost 5 bases, with 9 bases spanning the gap. The CDR3 DNA reads as TGTGCCAGCAGCTTGCGTAGTGGGTATGGCTACACCTTC. This gives the protein CASSLRSGYGYTF.

The chain joins TRBV3-1 to TRBJ1-1; maybe TRBD1 (5 bases). The CDR3 is made up of 16 amino acids. Between the trimmed V and J ends, which lost 1 base and 0 bases, there was a span of 12 bases. Per the germline V gene, CDR1 is LGHDT and CDR2 is YNNKEL (reference sequence). The CDR3 sequence: CASSQGGWQLNTEAFF. CDR3 in DNA: TGTGCCAGCAGCCAAGGGGGGTGGCAACTGAACACTGAAGCTTTCTTT.

The chain joins TRBV13 to TRBJ2-7; D is ambiguous. With 5 bases removed from V and 1 base from J, the gap between germline ends came to 21 bases. Germline CDR1 PRHDT, CDR2 FYEKMQ (reference sequence). This CDR3 comprises 17 residues. This CDR3 is CASSRVTLQTVSYEQYF. The CDR3, as DNA: TGTGCCAGCAGCCGCGTAACCCTCCAGACTGTATCCTACGAGCAGTACTTC.

This rearrangement joins TRBV5-1 to TRBJ2-5; unclear D gene. This CDR3 contains 14 residues. The V and J ends lost 0 bases and 2 bases respectively, with 8 bases between them. CDR1 is SGHRS, CDR2 YFSETQ, per germline. CDR3 coding DNA: TGCGCCAGCAGCTTGGGTCCGGAACAAGAGACCCAGTACTTC. Its protein product is CASSLGPEQETQYF.

The chain carries TRBV24-1 and TRBJ1-1; no clear D gene. Looked up from germline, CDR1 is KGHDR and CDR2 is SFDVKD. The CDR3 is 14 residues long. V was shortened by 7 bases and J by 1 base, with 12 bases between the two germline ends. CDR3 sequence: CATRGSGANTEAFF. DNA of the CDR3: TGTGCCACCAGGGGGTCGGGCGCGAACACTGAAGCTTTCTTT.

A remark on this clonotype: A read error may produce the germline difference seen at one junction end. This rearrangement joins TRBV20-1 to TRBJ1-1, with D unresolved. Looked up from germline, CDR1 is DFQATT and CDR2 is SNEGSKA (reference sequence). CDR3 size: 10 residues. CDR3 DNA sequence: TGCAGTGCGGGATACAGCGAAGTTTTCTTT. It encodes CSAGYSEVFF.

The V gene is TRBV5-1, the J gene TRBJ1-2; D perhaps matches TRBD1 (5 bases). The CDR3 spans 17 residues. V lost 0 bases and J lost 8, with 23 bases in between. Per germline, CDR1 SGHRS and CDR2 YFSETQ. CDR3 DNA: TGCGCCAGCAGCTTGGCCATAACCGGGGGAGCAGTCGACGGCTACACCTTC. This encodes CASSLAITGGAVDGYTF. The whole variable domain, filled in from reference TRBV5-1 and TRBJ1-2, reads KAGVTQTPRYLIKTRGQQVTLSCSPISGHRSVSWYQQTPGQGLQFLFEYFSETQRNKGNFPGRFSGRQFSNSRSEMNVSTLELGDSALYLCASSLAITGGAVDGYTFGSGTRLTVV.

V usage is TRBV11-2 and J usage is TRBJ2-3, with D hard to call. Trimming stripped 1 base from V and 0 bases from J, with 8 bases between. Per germline, CDR1 SGHAT and CDR2 FQNNGV. This CDR3 region has 15 residues. The CDR3 sequence is CASSLAAESTDTQYF. In DNA, the CDR3 is TGTGCCAGCAGCTTAGCGGCGGAGAGCACAGATACGCAGTATTTT.

This chain joins TRBV7-2 and TRBJ1-2; no clear D gene. The CDR3 length is 15 residues. Germline CDR1 SGHTA, CDR2 FQGNSA. Trimming pared 5 bases from V and 2 bases from J, leaving 15 bases between. The CDR3 loop reads CASSLQATLNYGYTF. In DNA form, the CDR3 reads TGTGCCAGCAGCCTGCAAGCGACACTCAACTATGGCTACACCTTC.

This clonotype has more than one count but fewer than ten. The CDR3 DNA reads as TGCAGCGTGAAGCGGGGGACGATACAAGAGACCCAGTACTTC. This gives the protein CSVKRGTIQETQYF. The gene calls are TRBV29-1 and TRBJ2-5; 8 bases line up with TRBD2. CDR3 size: 14 residues. V shed 6 bases and J 2 bases; nucleotides not matched to a gene: 8. Germline V gene data show CDR1 as SQVTM and CDR2 as ANQGSEA. The full variable domain, rest sourced from reference TRBV29-1 and TRBJ2-5, is SAVISQKPSRDICQRGTSLTIQCQVDSQVTMMFWYRQQPGQSLTLIATANQGSEATYESGFVIDKFPISRPNLTFSTLTVSNMSPEDSSIYLCSVKRGTIQETQYFGPGTRLLVL.

The rearrangement links TRBV5-1 to TRBJ1-1, with 8 nucleotides matching TRBD1. V gave up 0 bases and J gave up 10 bases; unmatched junction bases: 17. CDR3 length equals 17 residues. Germline V gene lookup returns CDR1 SGHRS and CDR2 YFSETQ. CDR3 sequence reads: CASSLDPGTGATGGAFF. As DNA, the CDR3 is TGCGCCAGCAGCTTGGATCCCGGGACAGGAGCTACGGGTGGAGCTTTCTTT.

This clonotype was seen many times. At one boundary the junction diverges from the germline segment, which might be a read error. The chain recombines TRBV5-1 with TRBJ1-1; D is undetermined. Germline CDR1 and CDR2: SGHRS and YFSETQ. This CDR3 spans 13 amino acids. Written as DNA, the CDR3 is TGTGCCAGCAGCTTAGAGGTGAACACTGAAGCTTTCTTT. Its protein product is CASSLEVNTEAFF.

The chain employs TRBV4-3 and TRBJ1-3; 7 bases align to TRBD1. Germline V CDR1 and CDR2: LGHNA, YSLEER. Germline trimming cut 1 base from V and 3 bases from J; bases unmatched to any gene: 12. The CDR3 sequence is 18 residues long. The CDR3 nucleotides read TGCGCCAGCAGCCAAGGAGAGGGCAGGGGGTTTTTTGGAAACACCATATATTTT. This gives the protein CASSQGEGRGFFGNTIYF.

The gene calls are TRBV5-4 and TRBJ2-5, with 7 bases lining up with TRBD1. Germline loops: CDR1 SGHNT, CDR2 YYREEE (reference sequence). The V segment lost 5 bases and the J segment 3 bases; nucleotides outside the gene matches: 7. This CDR3 is built from 14 residues. The CDR3 sequence is CASSLSTGEETQYF. CDR3 nucleotide sequence: TGTGCCAGCAGTCTTAGTACAGGGGAAGAGACCCAGTACTTC. Full variable domain (missing parts from reference TRBV5-4 and TRBJ2-5): ETGVTQSPTHLIKTRGQQVTLRCSSQSGHNTVSWYQQALGQGPQFIFQYYREEENGRGNFPPRFSGLQFPNYSSELNVNALELDDSALYLCASSLSTGEETQYFGPGTRLLVL.

The rearrangement uses TRBV7-9 and TRBJ2-3; unclear D gene. The CDR3 loop spans 16 amino acids. The germline V and J ends were trimmed by 7 bases and 0 bases, with 17 bases remaining between them. Looked up from germline, CDR1 is SEHNR and CDR2 is FQNEAQ (reference sequence). CDR3 region: CASTRSQSSSTDTQYF. DNA for the CDR3: TGTGCCAGCACCAGATCCCAGAGTTCTAGCACAGATACGCAGTATTTT.

This clonotype was counted a few times. This clone may be a read error of a much larger clone one base away. The chain carries TRBV27 and TRBJ2-5, with D perhaps TRBD2 (5 bases). The J call may be wrong; the DNA end is better matched by TRBJ2-7. The CDR3 runs to 13 residues. Germline loops: CDR1 MNHEY, CDR2 SMNVEV (reference sequence). CDR3 in amino acids: CASGLGVPYEQYF. CDR3 nucleotide sequence: TGTGCCAGCGGCCTGGGAGTCCCCTACGAGCAGTACTTC.

This clonotype was seen only a few times. The rearrangement joins TRBV4-3 to TRBJ2-7, with D perhaps TRBD1 (5 bases). This CDR3 is built from 14 residues. Trimming removed 0 bases from V and 3 bases from J, with 9 bases in between. Germline CDR1 and CDR2: LGHNA and YSLEER. The CDR3 is CASSQDRGGYEQYF. The DNA for the CDR3 is TGCGCCAGCAGCCAAGATAGGGGCGGCTACGAGCAGTACTTC.